A selection of T cell receptor beta chains follows, all from one sample in a study of technical replicates of blood from a few donors. Clones were sequenced by immunoSEQ multiplex PCR, and TCRdb holds only the in-frame ones, with some missing. The sample yields roughly 73,000 clones, roughly 93% seen once. What was sequenced was T cells isolated from PBMCs. These receptors were taken from a human donor in good health. CDR3s include the opening cysteine and the closing phenylalanine or tryptophan. A D gene is named only where the DNA matches it firmly. Part of the rows lack a size; the others show once, few, many or a class for expanded clones.

len	abundance	d_gene	v_gene	j_gene	CDR3aa	CDR3nt
13	NA	NA	TRBV6-5	TRBJ1-2	CASSFGLSYGYTF	TGTGCCAGCAGTTTCGGTTTGAGCTATGGCTACACCTTC
12	NA	NA	TRBV11-2	TRBJ2-3	CASRQLSDTQYF	TGTGCCAGCAGACAATTATCAGATACGCAGTATTTT
16	NA	NA	TRBV7-3	TRBJ2-1	CASSLQGGSSYNEQFF	TGTGCCAGCAGCTTACAGGGAGGCAGCTCCTACAATGAGCAGTTCTTC
15	NA	NA	TRBV5-1	TRBJ2-1	CASSLRSGTYNEQFF	TGCGCCAGCAGCTTAAGGAGCGGTACCTACAATGAGCAGTTCTTC
13	once	NA	TRBV27	TRBJ2-7	CASAPGGNYEQYF	TGTGCCTCAGCGCCCGGCGGGAACTACGAGCAGTACTTC
13	NA	NA	TRBV7-7	TRBJ2-7	CASSLASSYEQYF	TGTGCCAGCAGCCTAGCCTCCTCCTACGAGCAGTACTTC
14	NA	TRBD1	TRBV25-1	TRBJ2-2	CASSGRQGTGELFF	TGTGCCAGCAGTGGGAGACAGGGCACCGGGGAGCTGTTTTTT
15	once	NA	TRBV5-4	TRBJ2-2	CASSLGGHDTGELFF	TGTGCCAGCAGCTTGGGGGGCCATGACACCGGGGAGCTGTTTTTT
15	NA	TRBD1	TRBV27	TRBJ2-3	CASTRQGADTDTQYF	TGTGCCAGCACCCGACAGGGAGCAGACACAGATACGCAGTATTTT
16	NA	TRBD1	TRBV4-2	TRBJ1-4	CASSQEEGQGREKLFF	TGTGCCAGCAGCCAAGAAGAGGGACAGGGAAGGGAAAAACTGTTTTTT
13	once	NA	TRBV5-1	TRBJ2-2	CASSAQVSGELFF	TGCGCCAGCAGCGCACAGGTCTCCGGGGAGCTGTTTTTT
16	NA	NA	TRBV4-2	TRBJ2-1	CASSQVLALYYNEQFF	TGTGCCAGCAGCCAAGTACTAGCCCTCTACTACAATGAGCAGTTCTTC
16	NA	TRBD2	TRBV6-5	TRBJ2-1	CASSSLAGESYNEQFF	TGTGCCAGCAGTTCCTTAGCGGGAGAGTCCTACAATGAGCAGTTCTTC
13	NA	NA	TRBV7-3	TRBJ1-1	CASSDIENTEAFF	TGTGCCAGCAGCGACATCGAGAACACTGAAGCTTTCTTT
14	NA	NA	TRBV28	TRBJ1-2	CASSLNGQLYGYTF	TGTGCCAGCAGTTTAAATGGGCAGCTCTATGGCTACACCTTC
15	NA	TRBD1	TRBV5-1	TRBJ1-3	CASSFFGTAGNTIYF	TGCGCCAGCAGCTTTTTCGGGACAGCCGGAAACACCATATATTTT
14	NA	NA	TRBV5-4	TRBJ2-7	CASSFRQTGYEQYF	TGTGCCAGCAGCTTTCGGCAAACAGGCTACGAGCAGTACTTC
14	NA	TRBD1	TRBV6-5	TRBJ1-1	CASSPTDREGVAFF	TGTGCCAGCAGTCCAACGGACAGGGAGGGTGTAGCTTTCTTT
15	NA	NA	TRBV27	TRBJ2-3	CASSFVRGGSDTQYF	TGTGCCAGCAGTTTCGTCAGGGGCGGGTCAGATACGCAGTATTTT
17	NA	TRBD1	TRBV5-6	TRBJ1-1	CASSLSAGGKSNTEAFF	TGTGCCAGCAGCTTGTCGGCAGGGGGTAAGTCGAACACTGAAGCTTTCTTT
14	NA	NA	TRBV5-6	TRBJ2-2	CASRSGTGTGELFF	TGTGCCAGCAGGAGCGGCACGGGCACCGGGGAGCTGTTTTTT
17	NA	NA	TRBV9	TRBJ2-3	CASSAPQSVTSTDTQYF	TGTGCCAGCAGCGCCCCCCAATCGGTTACTAGCACAGATACGCAGTATTTT
18	NA	TRBD1	TRBV5-1	TRBJ1-2	CASSLVHLGTGANYGYTF	TGCGCCAGCAGCTTGGTTCATTTAGGGACAGGAGCTAACTATGGCTACACCTTC
14	NA	NA	TRBV7-8	TRBJ2-7	CASSVGLSHYEQYF	TGTGCCAGCAGCGTCGGACTATCCCACTACGAGCAGTACTTC
17	NA	TRBD1	TRBV29-1	TRBJ2-7	CSVDGDPGTGGWYEQYF	TGCAGCGTTGACGGAGACCCCGGGACAGGGGGCTGGTACGAGCAGTACTTC
13	NA	NA	TRBV19	TRBJ1-1	CASSIVGGTEAFF	TGTGCCAGTAGTATTGTAGGGGGAACTGAAGCTTTCTTT
16	NA	NA	TRBV7-4	TRBJ1-5	CASSSLLDSRNQPQHF	TGTGCCAGCAGCTCCCTCCTGGACAGCCGCAATCAGCCCCAGCATTTT
13	NA	TRBD1	TRBV11-3	TRBJ2-7	CASSLETGGEQYF	TGTGCCAGCAGCTTAGAGACAGGGGGCGAGCAGTACTTC
12	NA	TRBD1	TRBV19	TRBJ1-2	CASRGTDYGYTF	TGTGCCAGTAGGGGGACAGACTATGGCTACACCTTC
16	NA	NA	TRBV5-6	TRBJ1-2	CASSLAWQGHDYGYTF	TGTGCCAGCAGCTTGGCCTGGCAGGGACATGACTATGGCTACACCTTC
15	NA	TRBD2	TRBV5-1	TRBJ2-1	CASSAGTSGKNEQFF	TGCGCCAGCAGCGCCGGGACTAGCGGGAAGAATGAGCAGTTCTTC
15	NA	TRBD2	TRBV27	TRBJ2-1	CASTRGLAGGIEQFF	TGTGCCAGCACCAGAGGACTAGCGGGAGGAATAGAGCAGTTCTTC